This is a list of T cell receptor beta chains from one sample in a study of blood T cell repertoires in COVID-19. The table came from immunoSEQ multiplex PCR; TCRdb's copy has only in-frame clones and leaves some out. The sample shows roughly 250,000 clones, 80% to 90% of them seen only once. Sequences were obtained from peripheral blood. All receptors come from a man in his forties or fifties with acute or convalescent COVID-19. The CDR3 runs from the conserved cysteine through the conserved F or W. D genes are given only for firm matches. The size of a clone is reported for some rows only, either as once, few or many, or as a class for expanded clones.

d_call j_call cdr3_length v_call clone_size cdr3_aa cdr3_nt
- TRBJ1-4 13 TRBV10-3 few CAISEVGDEKLFF TGTGCCATCAGTGAGGTAGGGGATGAAAAACTGTTTTTT
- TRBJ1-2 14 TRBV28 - CASSLSGGGYGYTF TGTGCCAGCAGTTTATCCGGGGGAGGCTATGGCTACACCTTC
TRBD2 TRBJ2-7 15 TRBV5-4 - CASSPTGTSDYEQYF TGTGCCAGCAGTCCAACGGGGACTAGCGACTACGAGCAGTACTTC
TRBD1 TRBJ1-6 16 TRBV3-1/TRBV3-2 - CASSQDQGQGGSPLHF TGTGCCAGCAGCCAAGATCAAGGACAGGGTGGATCACCCCTCCACTTT
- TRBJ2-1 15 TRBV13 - CASSLGQGGGNEQFF TGTGCCAGCAGCTTAGGACAGGGCGGTGGGAATGAGCAGTTCTTC
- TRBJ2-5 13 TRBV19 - CASSILQGETQYF TGTGCCAGTAGTATATTACAGGGCGAGACCCAGTACTTC
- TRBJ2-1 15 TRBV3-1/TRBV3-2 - CASSQDAGRRGEQFF TGTGCCAGCAGCCAAGATGCGGGGAGGAGAGGTGAGCAGTTCTTC
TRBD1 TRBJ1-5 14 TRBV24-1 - CATSGQGSNQPQHF TGTGCCACCAGTGGACAGGGGAGCAATCAGCCCCAGCATTTT
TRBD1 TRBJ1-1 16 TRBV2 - CASSEASWTGSTEAFF TGTGCCAGCAGTGAAGCTTCATGGACAGGGAGCACTGAAGCTTTCTTT
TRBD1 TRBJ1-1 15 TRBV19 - CASSLNRGSITEAFF TGTGCCAGTAGTCTCAACAGGGGGTCAATCACTGAAGCTTTCTTT
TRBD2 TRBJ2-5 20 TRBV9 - CASSVGYRTSGGHPSETQYF TGTGCCAGCAGCGTAGGTTACCGGACTAGCGGGGGGCATCCCTCAGAGACCCAGTACTTC
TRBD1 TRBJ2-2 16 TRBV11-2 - CASSSIQGAYTGELFF TGTGCCAGCAGCTCGATACAGGGGGCTTACACCGGGGAGCTGTTTTTT
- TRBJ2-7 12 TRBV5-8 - CASLGPYYEQYF TGTGCCAGCCTTGGGCCTTACTACGAGCAGTACTTC
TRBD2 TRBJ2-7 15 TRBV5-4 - CASSRGEREVYEQYF TGTGCCAGCAGCCGGGGGGAGCGGGAGGTGTACGAGCAGTACTTC
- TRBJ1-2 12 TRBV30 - CAWRRVDYGYTF TGTGCCTGGAGGCGAGTTGACTATGGCTACACCTTC
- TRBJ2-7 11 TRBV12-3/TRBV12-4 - CASSSQYEQYF TGTGCCAGCAGTTCCCAATACGAGCAGTACTTC
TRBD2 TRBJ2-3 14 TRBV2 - CANSQREVADTQYF TGTGCCAACTCCCAGCGGGAGGTAGCGGATACGCAGTATTTT
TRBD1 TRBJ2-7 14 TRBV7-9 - CASSQTGTDGEQYF TGTGCCAGCAGCCAGACCGGGACAGATGGCGAGCAGTACTTC
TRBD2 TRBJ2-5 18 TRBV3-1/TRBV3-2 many CASSQDRTGGPGMETQYF TGTGCCAGCAGCCAAGATCGGACGGGGGGGCCGGGTATGGAGACCCAGTACTTC
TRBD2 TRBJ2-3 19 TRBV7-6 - CASSLGYLEASGNTDTQYF TGTGCCAGCAGCCTAGGATACCTGGAGGCTAGCGGAAACACAGATACGCAGTATTTT
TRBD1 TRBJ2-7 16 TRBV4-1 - CASSQESGTGGWEQYF TGCGCCAGCAGCCAAGAATCTGGGACAGGGGGTTGGGAGCAGTACTTC
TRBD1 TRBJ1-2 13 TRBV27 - CASSSGTGGGYTF TGTGCCAGCAGTTCGGGGACAGGGGGCGGCTACACCTTC
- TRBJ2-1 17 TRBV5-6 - CASSWGRETASYNEQFF TGTGCCAGCAGCTGGGGCCGAGAGACGGCCTCCTACAATGAGCAGTTCTTC
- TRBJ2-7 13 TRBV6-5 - CASSYDSTYEQYF TGTGCCAGCAGTTACGACTCCACCTACGAGCAGTACTTC
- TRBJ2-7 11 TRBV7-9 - CAIRTGTEQYF TGTGCCATCCGGACTGGCACGGAGCAGTACTTC
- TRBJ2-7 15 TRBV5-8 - CASSFSTTTTYEQYF TGTGCCAGCAGCTTTAGTACTACCACTACCTACGAGCAGTACTTC
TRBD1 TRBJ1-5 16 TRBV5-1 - CASSLEGQPNNQPQHF TGCGCCAGCAGCTTAGAGGGACAGCCCAACAATCAGCCCCAGCATTTT
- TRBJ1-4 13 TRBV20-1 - CSASGRGTEKLFF TGCAGTGCTAGTGGCAGGGGAACTGAAAAACTGTTTTTT
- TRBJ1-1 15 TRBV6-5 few CASSYWGRGNTEAFF TGTGCCAGCAGTTATTGGGGCAGGGGGAACACTGAAGCTTTCTTT
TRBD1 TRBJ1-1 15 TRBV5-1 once CASSYRQGRDTEAFF TGCGCCAGCAGCTACCGACAGGGCAGAGACACTGAAGCTTTCTTT
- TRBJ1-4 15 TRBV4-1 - CASSQEGHRNEKLFF TGCGCCAGCAGCCAAGAAGGGCACAGGAATGAAAAACTGTTTTTT
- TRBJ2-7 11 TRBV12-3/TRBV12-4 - CASSLGVEQYF TGTGCCAGCAGTTTGGGAGTCGAGCAGTACTTC
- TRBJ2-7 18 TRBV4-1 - CASSQGPARARISYEQYF TGCGCCAGCAGCCAAGGACCCGCCCGAGCGCGCATCTCCTACGAGCAGTACTTC
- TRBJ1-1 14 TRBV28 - CASSSVRMNTEAFF TGTGCCAGCAGTTCGGTACGTATGAACACTGAAGCTTTCTTT
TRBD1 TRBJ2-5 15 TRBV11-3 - CASSLGYRGQETQYF TGTGCCAGCAGCTTAGGGTACAGGGGACAAGAGACCCAGTACTTC
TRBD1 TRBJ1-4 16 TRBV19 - CASSSRQGSTNEKLFF TGTGCCAGTAGTAGTAGACAGGGATCAACTAATGAAAAACTGTTTTTT
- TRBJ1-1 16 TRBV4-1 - CASSQGSGSFSAEAFF TGCGCCAGCAGCCAGGGTAGCGGTTCTTTTAGCGCTGAAGCTTTCTTT
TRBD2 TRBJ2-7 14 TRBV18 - CASSPPSGSGEQYF TGTGCCAGCTCACCCCCTAGCGGGAGCGGTGAGCAGTACTTC
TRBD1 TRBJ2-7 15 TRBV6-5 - CASTRMGQASYEQYF TGTGCCAGCACCCGAATGGGACAGGCGTCCTACGAGCAGTACTTC
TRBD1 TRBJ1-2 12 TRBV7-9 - CASSKTGVGYTF TGTGCCAGCAGCAAGACAGGGGTGGGCTACACCTTC
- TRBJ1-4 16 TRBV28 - CASSLWGERSREKLFF TGTGCCAGCAGTTTATGGGGAGAAAGGTCTCGGGAAAAACTGTTTTTT
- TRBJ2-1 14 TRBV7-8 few CASSLAQGGSRQFF TGTGCCAGCAGCTTAGCGCAGGGCGGTTCGAGGCAGTTCTTC
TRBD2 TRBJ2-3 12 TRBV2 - CASSETSSIRYF TGTGCCAGCAGCGAGACTAGCTCGATTCGCTATTTT
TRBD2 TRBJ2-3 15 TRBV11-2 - CASSGAGGPTDTQYF TGTGCCAGCAGCGGAGCGGGAGGACCCACAGATACGCAGTATTTT
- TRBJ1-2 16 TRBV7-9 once CASSLDRGLEFYGYTF TGTGCCAGCAGCTTGGATAGGGGGTTGGAGTTCTATGGCTACACCTTC
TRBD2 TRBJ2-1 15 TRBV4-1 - CASSQTSGSYNEQFF TGCGCCAGCAGCCAGACTAGCGGCTCCTACAATGAGCAGTTCTTC
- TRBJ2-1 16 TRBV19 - CASSMFSVSSYNEQFF TGTGCCAGTAGTATGTTCTCGGTAAGCTCCTACAATGAGCAGTTCTTC
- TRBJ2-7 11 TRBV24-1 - CATSAGYEQYF TGTGCCACCAGTGCGGGTTACGAGCAGTACTTC
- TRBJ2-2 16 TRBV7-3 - CASSSKEAGNTGELFF TGTGCCAGCAGCTCCAAGGAGGCGGGAAACACCGGGGAGCTGTTTTTT
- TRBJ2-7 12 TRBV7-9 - CASSFSSYEQYF TGTGCCAGCAGCTTTAGCTCCTACGAGCAGTACTTC
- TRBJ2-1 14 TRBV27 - CASSLGSSYNEQFF TGTGCCAGCAGTTTGGGCAGCTCCTACAATGAGCAGTTCTTC
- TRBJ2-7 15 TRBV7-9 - CASSPGRGGGEEQYF TGTGCCAGCAGCCCAGGAAGGGGGGGAGGTGAGGAGCAGTACTTC
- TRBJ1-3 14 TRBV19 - CASSSGFSGNTIYF TGTGCCAGTTCGTCAGGGTTTTCTGGAAACACCATATATTTT
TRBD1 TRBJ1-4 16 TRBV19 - CASRRTGAATNEKLFF TGTGCCAGTAGACGGACAGGGGCTGCAACTAATGAAAAACTGTTTTTT